The clone carrying this T cell receptor beta chain was counted at least ten times. Its antigen is currently unknown. This record comes from a study of human T cells and chemical hapten exposure. V trimming: 7 bases; J trimming: 1 base; junction bases outside the gene matches: 3. CDR3 length: 13 residues. The germline gives CDR1 MNHNS, CDR2 SASEGT. One entry per CDR3 protein, called by TCRdb with MiXCR from the RACE reads. The sample has roughly 60,000 distinct CDR3 sequences, around an eighth seen once. Time point meaning: patch test 3, about 24 weeks after DPC sensitization. Specified treatment: therapeutic diphenylcyclopropenone sensitization with weekly scalp DPC. At every patch-test visit, blood was drawn before the patch test was applied. Points from the study as a whole: Patch test score rose with PT1 expanded TCR count, significant at thresholds 8, 16 and 32, not 4. TCRs exceeding 1 in 1000 frequency stayed unchanged with DPC sensitization.

Sequences were derived from whole blood, sampled in connection with sensitization to the hapten diphenylcyclopropenone (DPC). This rearrangement joins TRBV6-1 to TRBJ1-1, with 7 positions matching TRBD1. The receptor was isolated from a young man with alopecia areata. Some clones in this sample may be carry-over from other donors' samples. The CDR3: CASTTGANTEAFF. Written as DNA, the CDR3 is TGTGCCAGCACAACAGGGGCGAACACTGAAGCTTTCTTT.